This T cell receptor beta chain was sequenced during a study of blood T cell repertoires in COVID-19. On the study more broadly: Collection of acute and convalescent COVID-19 samples took place in the United States, Italy and Spain. PBMCs, B-cell-depleted T cells, or T cells were the source of the cDNA or gDNA that made up the material.

The V gene end was trimmed by 4 bases and the J gene end by 6 bases; junction bases not matched to a gene: 3. The CDR3 spans 13 residues. The germline gives CDR1 SGHRS, CDR2 YFSETQ. Repertoires were generated with immunoSEQ multiplex PCR, while TCRdb's copy carries only in-frame clones and drops some. Of approximately 120,000 clones listed, more than 70% are singletons. The source material was peripheral blood. This sequence was found in an elderly man with active or convalescent COVID-19. The chain uses TRBV5-1 and TRBJ2-7; 11 bases map to TRBD1. CDR3 residues: CASSRTGGVEQYF. CDR3 DNA: TGCGCCAGCAGCCGGACAGGGGGCGTCGAGCAGTACTTC.